What follows are 16 T cell receptor beta chains derived from one specimen sequenced in a study of early T cells in non-severe SARS-CoV-2 infection. From the 5' RACE reads, TCRdb called clonotypes with MiXCR, one entry per CDR3 protein. The sample gives about 64,000 distinct CDR3 sequences, almost 9% of which show up once; roughly 13% is in the top ten. The sample here was whole blood, taken at baseline. The receptors shown here come from an adult who was a healthcare worker with PCR-confirmed SARS-CoV-2 infection or an uninfected control (not recorded which).

This clonotype was recorded a few times. The rearrangement uses TRBV7-9 and TRBJ2-7, with 9 bases fitting TRBD2. Germline CDR1 and CDR2: SEHNR and FQNEAQ (reference sequence). This CDR3 is built from 14 residues. With V trimmed by 5 bases and J by 5 bases, 7 bases remained unmatched. CDR3 amino acids: CASSPSGIIDEQYF. CDR3 nucleotide sequence: TGTGCCAGCAGCCCTAGCGGGATCATCGACGAGCAGTACTTC.

This chain connects TRBV18 to TRBJ2-5; TRBD1 matches 7 bases. Germline V gives CDR1 KGHSH, CDR2 LQKENI. The CDR3 is 14 amino acids. Trimming took 3 bases from V and 5 from J; bases not matched to a gene: 6. Written as DNA, the CDR3 is TGTGCCAGCTCACCCGGACAGGCCAGGGAGACCCAGTACTTC. It is translated as CASSPGQARETQYF. Filled out from reference TRBV18 and TRBJ2-5, the complete variable domain reads NAGVMQNPRHLVRRRGQEARLRCSPMKGHSHVYWYRQLPEEGLKFMVYLQKENIIDESGMPKERFSAEFPKEGPSILRIQQVVRGDSAAYFCASSPGQARETQYFGPGTRLLVL.

This clonotype was picked up many times. This rearrangement joins TRBV29-1 to TRBJ2-7; no reliable D call. V was shortened by 5 bases and J by 6 bases, with 17 bases between the two germline ends. Germline loops: CDR1 SQVTM, CDR2 ANQGSEA. CDR3 length: 13 residues. The CDR3 reads CSVTSLITFEQYF. CDR3 DNA sequence: TGCAGCGTTACGAGCCTTATAACTTTCGAGCAGTACTTC.

The V and J genes are TRBV6-5 and TRBJ2-3, with 12 bases matching TRBD2. CDR1 is MNHEY and CDR2 is SVGAGI in the germline V gene. With 7 bases clipped from V and 4 bases from J, the junction kept 6 bases outside the gene matches. The CDR3 totals 15 residues. Written as DNA, the CDR3 is TGTGCCAGCACTCTAGCGGGAGGGAATCCAGATACGCAGTATTTT. Its translation is CASTLAGGNPDTQYF.

This clonotype has a handful of counts. This chain's CDR3 is CASSSHRTGGNSPLHF. The CDR3 DNA follows: TGTGCCAGCAGTTCCCACCGGACAGGGGGTAATTCACCCCTCCACTTT. This chain joins TRBV6-6 and TRBJ1-6; 10 bases align to TRBD1. CDR1 is MNHNY, CDR2 SVGAGI, per germline (reference sequence). Trimming at V came to 4 bases and at J to 6 bases, leaving 6 bases not matched to a gene. The CDR3 spans 16 residues.

Many counts were recorded for this clonotype. The CDR3 sequence is CASISGSSYEQYF. In DNA, the CDR3 is TGTGCCAGCATAAGCGGTAGCTCCTACGAGCAGTACTTC. This sequence joins TRBV12-3 or TRBV12-4 and TRBJ2-7, with D possibly being TRBD2 (5 bases). The V gene lost 7 bases and the J gene lost 0 bases, with 10 bases spanning the gap. The CDR3 loop spans 13 amino acids.

This clonotype was observed a handful of times. The gene calls are TRBV30 and TRBJ1-2, with D uncertain. Germline CDR1 and CDR2: GTSNPN and SVGIG (reference sequence). The V gene lost 0 bases and the J gene lost 7 bases, with 12 bases spanning the gap. The CDR3 sequence is 13 residues long. DNA for the CDR3: TGTGCCTGGAGTGTACGTGACACCATTGGCTACACCTTC. Translating gives CAWSVRDTIGYTF.

This clonotype has just a few counts. The chain joins TRBV5-1 to TRBJ1-6, with a possible D match to TRBD1 (5 bases). Per germline, CDR1 SGHRS and CDR2 YFSETQ. The CDR3 covers 14 residues. V lost 9 bases and J 2 bases, leaving 12 bases between the germline ends. The CDR3: CATKTEAYNSPLHF. CDR3 nucleotides: TGCGCCACCAAGACAGAAGCCTATAATTCACCCCTCCACTTT.

The genes are TRBV12-3 or TRBV12-4 and TRBJ2-1; the match to TRBD1 covers 7 bases. After removal of 7 bases from V and 5 bases from J, the junction contained 5 bases not matched to a gene. CDR3 length: 13 amino acids. Here the CDR3 DNA reads TGTGCCAGCACTTCCGGGACAGACAATGAGCAGTTCTTC. It translates to CASTSGTDNEQFF.

Ten or more counts support this clonotype. The chain links TRBV30 to TRBJ2-7; TRBD2 is a possible D gene (5 bases). The V end lost 2 bases, the J end lost 3 bases, and 14 bases lay between the germline ends. Germline V lookup: CDR1 GTSNPN, CDR2 SVGIG (reference sequence). The CDR3 runs to 14 residues. CDR3 bases: TGTGCCTGGAGTCGCCAGGACGGACTCTACGAGCAGTACTTC. It specifies CAWSRQDGLYEQYF.

The CDR3 DNA sequence: TGTGCCAGCAGCTCCCGGACCCACGAGCAGTTCTTC. Translated, it gives CASSSRTHEQFF. The chain is built from TRBV7-6 and TRBJ2-1; D call uncertain. The germline V and J ends were trimmed by 4 bases and 10 bases, with 11 bases remaining between them. The germline gives CDR1 SGHVS, CDR2 FNYEAQ. CDR3 length: 12 residues.

The chain's CDR3 is CASSLSAAANYGYTF. The DNA of the CDR3 is TGTGCCAGCAGTTTATCAGCAGCTGCTAACTATGGCTACACCTTC. This chain uses TRBV27 with TRBJ1-2; D unresolved. Deletions cut 0 bases from V and 0 bases from J, with 8 bases between. Germline V gene data show CDR1 as MNHEY and CDR2 as SMNVEV (reference sequence). There are 15 residues in the CDR3.

This rearrangement joins TRBV4-3 to TRBJ2-7; 7 nucleotides agree with TRBD1. Trimming at V came to 2 bases and at J to 5 bases, leaving 3 bases not matched to a gene. Per germline, CDR1 LGHNA and CDR2 YSLEER. This CDR3 comprises 13 residues. The CDR3 DNA sequence: TGCGCCAGCAGCCAACCAGGGGGAGACGAGCAGTACTTC. It is translated as CASSQPGGDEQYF.

This clonotype has at least ten counts. In nucleotides, the CDR3 is TGTGCCAGCCGTCCCCCGGACCCGGTCCGAAACACCGGGGAGCTGTTTTTT. Amino acid sequence: CASRPPDPVRNTGELFF. V is TRBV18 and J is TRBJ2-2; no clear D gene. This CDR3 is 17 amino acids long. CDR1 KGHSH and CDR2 LQKENI come from the germline V gene. Trimming cost V 8 bases and J 2 bases, with 21 bases left between them.

This clonotype was observed a few times. The chain carries TRBV6-1 and TRBJ2-2; 9 positions agree with TRBD2. CDR1 is MNHNS, CDR2 SASEGT, per germline. Trimming at V came to 5 bases and at J to 3 bases, leaving 16 bases not matched to a gene. The CDR3 consists of 19 residues. The CDR3 DNA reads as TGTGCCAGCAGTTCGACGAGACGCGGGAGGGCCGCGGACACCGGGGAGCTGTTTTTT. Residues: CASSSTRRGRAADTGELFF.

This clonotype was seen only a few times. The chain carries TRBV20-1 and TRBJ2-1, with 13 bases that match TRBD2. CDR3 length equals 17 residues. The germline CDR1 and CDR2 sequences are DFQATT and SNEGSKA (reference sequence). V gave up 5 bases and J gave up 7 bases; unmatched junction bases: 14. The CDR3 DNA sequence: TGCAGTGCTGCGGGACTAGCGGGACAAGTTGGTTGGAATGAGCAGTTCTTC. Amino acids: CSAAGLAGQVGWNEQFF.